The 12 T cell receptor beta chains below were found in one sample sequenced in a study of blood T cell repertoires in COVID-19. Profiled with immunoSEQ multiplex PCR; TCRdb holds only in-frame clones, not every one. In the table there are 450,000 to 500,000 clones, 80% to 90% of which are singletons. Sample: peripheral blood. All receptors come from a human donor in a cohort sampled during active COVID-19.

The rearrangement joins TRBV11-2 to TRBJ2-7, with D perhaps matching TRBD2 (6 bases). The germline V gene has CDR1 SGHAT and CDR2 FQNNGV. The CDR3 sequence is 14 residues long. Trimming stripped 1 base from V and 7 bases from J, with 14 bases between. The CDR3 spells CASSLVSGAREQYF. CDR3 nucleotides: TGTGCCAGCAGCTTAGTGTCGGGAGCAAGGGAGCAGTACTTC.

This clone was detected only once. The chain combines TRBV7-2 with TRBJ2-6; D is undetermined. Germline CDR1 is SGHTA and CDR2 is FQGNSA. The CDR3 totals 15 residues. V was clipped by 3 bases and J by 0 bases, with 6 bases between them. In nucleotides, the CDR3 is TGTGCCAGCAGCTTTATAGTCTCTGGGGCCAACGTCCTGACTTTC. This encodes CASSFIVSGANVLTF.

A word on this clone: Germline is not matched at one junction end, which may reflect a read error. The V call is TRBV6-5, the J call TRBJ2-2; 11 positions match TRBD2. Germline V lookup: CDR1 MNHEY, CDR2 SVGAGI. This CDR3 comprises 15 residues. CDR3 DNA: TGTGCCAGCGCTGGGACTAGCGGATATTCCGGGGAGCTGCTTTTT. This encodes CASAGTSGYSGELLF.

The chain uses TRBV19 and TRBJ2-5, with D maybe TRBD1 (5 bases). Germline-derived CDR1 and CDR2 are LNHDA and SQIVND (reference sequence). V dropped 6 bases and J dropped 5 bases, with 13 bases sitting between them. The CDR3 totals 13 residues. The CDR3: CASSGFAGETQYF. The CDR3 DNA reads TGTGCCAGTAGCGGGTTCGCAGGGGAGACCCAGTACTTC.

The table lists this clone with a count of one. Other DNA sequences within the sample encode an identical CDR3. V is TRBV19 and J is TRBJ2-2; 10 positions agree with TRBD1. After removal of 9 bases from V and 5 bases from J, the junction contained 3 bases not matched to a gene. The V gene's germline CDR1 is LNHDA and CDR2 SQIVND (reference sequence). CDR3 length: 13 residues. The CDR3 DNA follows: TGTGCCAGCAGACAGGGGGCGACCGGGGAGCTGTTTTTT. Its translation is CASRQGATGELFF.

The J gene is TRBJ1-4, the V gene TRBV6-5, with D maybe TRBD1 (5 bases). Trimming removed 2 bases at V and 8 bases at J, with 15 bases between. This CDR3 spans 15 amino acids. CDR1 is MNHEY and CDR2 is SVGAGI in the germline V gene. CDR3 residues: CASSYGQGGREKLFF. The CDR3 region has the DNA TGTGCCAGCAGTTACGGTCAGGGTGGGAGGGAAAAACTGTTTTTT.

The chain combines TRBV7-9 with TRBJ2-1, with TRBD2 identical over 10 bases. This CDR3 spans 16 amino acids. V was pared by 2 bases and J by 7 bases, with 8 bases of the junction left unmatched. The germline V gene has CDR1 SEHNR and CDR2 FQNEAQ (reference sequence). For the CDR3, the DNA is TGTGCCAGCAGCTTACGGACTAGCGGCCAGTTGAATGAGCAGTTCTTC. Its translation: CASSLRTSGQLNEQFF.

The DNA of the CDR3 is TGTGCCACCACCCGCTCGGGAGCGGGAAACAATGAGCAGTTCTTC. Translated, it gives CATTRSGAGNNEQFF. The chain carries TRBV24-1 and TRBJ2-1; 7 positions agree with TRBD2. CDR1 is KGHDR and CDR2 is SFDVKD in the germline V gene. J was trimmed by 5 bases and V by 8 bases; bases with no gene match: 11. This CDR3 comprises 15 residues.

This chain joins TRBV7-2 and TRBJ2-7; weak D call: TRBD2 (5 bases). The V and J ends lost 5 bases and 0 bases respectively, with 8 bases between them. This CDR3 is built from 13 residues. Germline assignment: CDR1 SGHTA and CDR2 FQGNSA. The CDR3 sequence: CASSTGDSYEQYF. The CDR3 DNA is TGTGCCAGCAGCACCGGGGACTCCTACGAGCAGTACTTC.

This clone was seen just once. The V gene is TRBV4-1, the J gene TRBJ2-3, with 8 bases matching TRBD1. The CDR3 runs to 14 residues. Losses at the gene ends were 3 bases for V and 2 bases for J; bases not matched to a gene: 1. CDR1 and CDR2 (germline): MGHRA, YSYEKL. In DNA form, the CDR3 reads TGCGCCAGCAGCCACCAGGGGGCCACAGATACGCAGTATTTT. It translates to CASSHQGATDTQYF.

This chain joins TRBV19 and TRBJ1-3; possibly TRBD1 for D (5 bases). There are 14 residues in the CDR3. Germline-derived CDR1 and CDR2 are LNHDA and SQIVND (reference sequence). The V end lost 3 bases, the J end lost 2 bases, and 8 bases lay between the germline ends. The chain's CDR3 is CASSMEGTGNTIYF. CDR3 DNA: TGTGCCAGTAGTATGGAGGGGACTGGAAACACCATATATTTT. Looking up the rest from reference TRBV19 and TRBJ1-3 gives the full variable domain: DGGITQSPKYLFRKEGQNVTLSCEQNLNHDAMYWYRQDPGQGLRLIYYSQIVNDFQKGDIAEGYSVSREKKESFPLTVTSAQKNPTAFYLCASSMEGTGNTIYFGEGSWLTVV.

This clone was picked up one time. This chain links TRBV7-9 with TRBJ2-7; TRBD2 aligns across 7 bases. Looked up from germline, CDR1 is SEHNR and CDR2 is FQNEAQ (reference sequence). J lost 7 bases, V lost 5 bases, and 11 bases had no gene match. This CDR3 has 14 residues. The DNA for the CDR3 is TGTGCCAGCAGCCCTGTCTCTCCAGCGGGAGAGCAGTACTTC. Translating it yields CASSPVSPAGEQYF.